This T cell receptor (beta chain) originates from a study of lymphopenia after photon versus proton radiotherapy. TCRdb keeps only in-frame clones here, not all; method: immunoSEQ multiplex PCR. The sample carries tens of thousands of clones, approximately 92% recorded once. The sequence was obtained from a woman in her 40s with cholangiocarcinoma. This sample comprised peripheral blood, obtained from a patient treated with photon-based radiotherapy.

The CDR3 region has the DNA TGCGCCAGCAGCTTGGAGAGGCCCGACACTGAAGCTTTCTTT. It codes for CASSLERPDTEAFF. V is TRBV5-1 and J is TRBJ1-1, with no clear D. Germline CDR1 and CDR2: SGHRS and YFSETQ. Trimming removed 0 bases at V and 3 bases at J, with 9 bases between. The CDR3 is 14 residues long.